These 18 T cell receptor beta chains came from one sample sequenced in a study of blood T cell repertoires in COVID-19. The data were produced by immunoSEQ multiplex PCR, yet TCRdb's version contains in-frame clones alone and is incomplete. Of about 240,000 clones in the sample, approximately 83% were seen once. The sample taken for sequencing was peripheral blood. The receptors stem from a man aged 25-40 years who had recovered from COVID-19.

The chain uses TRBV2 and TRBJ1-6; 7 bases fit TRBD1. After removal of 6 bases from V and 2 bases from J, the junction contained 4 bases not matched to a gene. CDR1 is SNHLY and CDR2 is FYNNEI in the germline V gene. This CDR3 has 15 residues. CDR3 DNA sequence: TGTGCCAGCAGGCCGACAGGGCCCTATAATTCACCCCTCCACTTT. It yields the protein CASRPTGPYNSPLHF.

The chain carries TRBV15 and TRBJ2-4; D is possibly TRBD1 (5 bases). Germline assignment: CDR1 LNHNV and CDR2 YYDKDF (reference sequence). This CDR3 is 15 amino acids long. Between the trimmed V and J ends, which lost 9 bases and 1 base, there was a span of 16 bases. CDR3 sequence (DNA): TGTGCCACGAAGATTGAAGGGGCGGCCAAAAACATTCAGTACTTC. Encoded protein: CATKIEGAAKNIQYF.

This chain joins TRBV6-6 and TRBJ1-1; D not resolved. Trimming cost V 7 bases and J 1 base, with 13 bases left between them. CDR3 length: 14 residues. CDR1 is MNHNY, CDR2 SVGAGI, per germline (reference sequence). The CDR3 is CASTPLGENTEAFF. CDR3 nucleotides: TGTGCCAGCACTCCCTTGGGAGAGAACACTGAAGCTTTCTTT.

The rearrangement links TRBV27 to TRBJ1-2; D might be TRBD1 (6 bases). The CDR3 length is 16 residues. Germline V CDR1 and CDR2: MNHEY, SMNVEV (reference sequence). Trimming stripped 6 bases from V and 4 bases from J, with 21 bases between. CDR3 in amino acids: CASSGASQGNIYGYTF. In DNA form, the CDR3 reads TGTGCCAGCAGCGGGGCGTCGCAGGGGAATATCTATGGCTACACCTTC.

This chain uses TRBV7-3 with TRBJ1-6; D may be TRBD1 (6 bases). The CDR3 contains 16 residues. CDR1 SGHTA and CDR2 FQGTGA come from the germline V gene. The V and J ends lost 2 bases and 7 bases respectively, with 15 bases between them. CDR3 nucleotide sequence: TGTGCCAGCAGCTTAGGCCCCAGGGGCCGAAATTCACCCCTCCACTTT. The encoded protein is CASSLGPRGRNSPLHF.

V gene TRBV11-1 combines with J gene TRBJ2-1, with D possibly matching TRBD1 (6 bases). The V end lost 2 bases, the J end lost 5 bases, and 7 bases lay between the germline ends. Germline V CDR1 and CDR2: SGHAT, FQDESV (reference sequence). CDR3 size: 13 residues. This CDR3 reads CASSLRQDNEQFF. The CDR3 nucleotides read TGTGCCAGCAGCTTAAGACAGGACAATGAGCAGTTCTTC. The variable domain in full, with the rest retrieved from reference TRBV11-1 and TRBJ2-1, is EAEVAQSPRYKITEKSQAVAFWCDPISGHATLYWYRQILGQGPELLVQFQDESVVDDSQLPKDRFSAERLKGVDSTLKIQPAELGDSAMYLCASSLRQDNEQFFGPGTRLTVL.

V usage is TRBV4-1 and J usage is TRBJ2-5, with unresolved D. This CDR3 is built from 19 residues. The germline gives CDR1 MGHRA, CDR2 YSYEKL. V lost 4 bases, J lost 2 bases, and 26 bases lay in between. The CDR3 nucleotides are TGCGCCAGCAGCCCTTTGCCGAGTGGCGGCGGCCCCAAACAAGAGACCCAGTACTTC. This translates into CASSPLPSGGGPKQETQYF.

The chain joins TRBV4-1 to TRBJ2-7; D might be TRBD1 (6 bases). The germline V gene encodes CDR1 MGHRA and CDR2 YSYEKL. The CDR3 runs 14 residues. Trimming left V 3 bases short and J 2 bases short, with 11 bases between. CDR3 nucleotides: TGCGCCAGCAGCCAGGAGGACAGCACCTACGAGCAGTACTTC. This sequence encodes CASSQEDSTYEQYF.

This rearrangement joins TRBV5-6 to TRBJ2-7, with 9 bases fitting TRBD1. The CDR3 extends over 13 amino acids. The J segment lost 7 bases and the V segment lost 1 base, leaving 3 bases of the junction unmatched. CDR1 is SGHDT and CDR2 is YYEEEE in the germline V gene. DNA for the CDR3: TGTGCCAGCAGCTTGACAGGGGGCGCAGAGCAGTACTTC. Translation gives CASSLTGGAEQYF. Full variable domain (remainder filled in from reference TRBV5-6 and TRBJ2-7): DAGVTQSPTHLIKTRGQQVTLRCSPKSGHDTVSWYQQALGQGPQFIFQYYEEEERQRGNFPDRFSGHQFPNYSSELNVNALLLGDSALYLCASSLTGGAEQYFGPGTRLTVT.

The chain has TRBV28 and TRBJ2-5; 9 nucleotides align to TRBD2. CDR1 is MDHEN, CDR2 SYDVKM, per germline. This CDR3 is 16 amino acids long. V shed 5 bases, J shed 3 bases, and the junction held 10 bases outside the gene matches. DNA of the CDR3: TGTGCCAGCAGTCCACCGGGACTAGCTACTAAAGAGACCCAGTACTTC. This sequence encodes CASSPPGLATKETQYF.

This chain uses TRBV28 with TRBJ1-5; no definite D call. This CDR3 is built from 14 residues. V lost 8 bases and J lost 4, with 15 bases in between. CDR1 is MDHEN and CDR2 is SYDVKM in the germline V gene. The CDR3 DNA reads TGTGCCAGCGAGAGCAGTTGGGAGAATCAGCCCCAGCATTTT. Translation: CASESSWENQPQHF.

This clone has only a few counts. The sample carries other DNA sequences with the same CDR3. The chain couples TRBV6-5 to TRBJ1-1; perhaps TRBD1 as D (5 bases). The CDR3 loop spans 13 amino acids. V lost 6 bases to trimming and J lost 1 base, with 9 bases between them. Germline V gene lookup returns CDR1 MNHEY and CDR2 SVGAGI. The CDR3 bases are TGTGCCAGCAGGAGAACAGGGAACACTGAAGCTTTCTTT. It translates to CASRRTGNTEAFF.

This clone was observed at least ten times. The chain recombines TRBV6-5 with TRBJ2-3; possible D gene TRBD2, 6 bases. The CDR3 extends over 15 amino acids. The V end lost 4 bases, the J end lost 2 bases, and 13 bases lay between the germline ends. Germline-derived CDR1 and CDR2 are MNHEY and SVGAGI. CDR3: CASSSGLYYTDTQYF. CDR3 coding DNA: TGTGCCAGCAGTTCGGGACTTTACTACACAGATACGCAGTATTTT.

The chain uses TRBV24-1 and TRBJ2-3; D is undetermined. Germline V gene data show CDR1 as KGHDR and CDR2 as SFDVKD. This CDR3 is 13 amino acids long. V was trimmed by 7 bases and J by 1 base, leaving 8 bases between them. DNA for the CDR3: TGTGCCACCAGCCAACCGGGCACAGATACGCAGTATTTT. Its translation: CATSQPGTDTQYF.

A few counts support this clone. The chain recombines TRBV11-2 with TRBJ2-7; 12 positions match TRBD1. The CDR3 loop spans 17 amino acids. The J segment lost 4 bases and the V segment lost 6 bases, leaving 13 bases of the junction unmatched. Germline V lookup: CDR1 SGHAT, CDR2 FQNNGV. The CDR3 DNA follows: TGTGCCAGCAGTCCAACCCAGGGACAGGGGGCGGTATACGAGCAGTACTTC. It specifies CASSPTQGQGAVYEQYF.

The rearrangement joins TRBV3-1 (or the pseudogene TRBV3-2) to TRBJ1-1; tentatively, D is TRBD1 (6 bases). CDR1 and CDR2 (germline): LGHDT, YNNKEL (reference sequence). V was shortened by 0 bases and J by 8 bases, with 7 bases between the two germline ends. CDR3 length: 12 residues. In nucleotides, the CDR3 is TGTGCCAGCAGCCAAGAGACAGGAGAAGCTTTCTTT. The encoded protein is CASSQETGEAFF.

The chain joins TRBV7-6 to TRBJ2-3; D is possibly TRBD2 (7 bases). Trimming took 5 bases from V and 2 from J, leaving 14 bases between them. Germline CDR1 and CDR2: SGHVS and FNYEAQ. This CDR3 comprises 15 residues. In nucleotides, the CDR3 is TGTGCCAGCAGCCTGGGCGGGGGCCACACAGATACGCAGTATTTT. It yields the protein CASSLGGGHTDTQYF.

Only one count was recorded for this clone. V usage is TRBV12-5 and J usage is TRBJ1-3; D remains ambiguous. V shed 6 bases and J shed 1 base, with 16 bases lying between them. The CDR3 extends over 16 amino acids. Looked up from germline, CDR1 is LGHNT and CDR2 is FRNRAP. The CDR3 is CASGLSVGGSGNTIYF. CDR3 DNA: TGTGCTAGTGGACTATCCGTAGGAGGGTCTGGAAACACCATATATTTT.